The 9 T cell receptor beta chains below were found in one sample sequenced in a study of T cell responses to AZD1222 COVID-19 vaccine. Libraries were prepared by immunoSEQ multiplex PCR; TCRdb keeps only in-frame clonotypes and omits some of them. Among 75,000 to 85,000 clones listed, 65% to 80% were seen once. The sequencing used peripheral blood, collected 28 days after the second dose of the MenACWY control vaccine. All receptors come from an adult who received the MenACWY meningococcal vaccine as a control.

A single count supports this clone. J is TRBJ2-1 and V is TRBV18; D is uncertain. The germline V gene has CDR1 KGHSH and CDR2 LQKENI. V lost 2 bases to trimming and J lost 8 bases, with 16 bases between them. This CDR3 contains 15 residues. The CDR3: CASSPSEPPMDEQFF. Here the CDR3 DNA reads TGTGCCAGCTCACCAAGTGAGCCCCCTATGGATGAGCAGTTCTTC.

The rearrangement links TRBV19 to TRBJ1-4, with TRBD1 matching 7 bases. V shed 5 bases, J shed 3 bases, and the junction held 6 bases outside the gene matches. Germline V gene sequence: CDR1 LNHDA, CDR2 SQIVND (reference sequence). This CDR3 has 15 residues. CDR3 in DNA: TGTGCCAGTAGTTCCCCGGGACAGCCTAATGAAAAACTGTTTTTT. Residues: CASSSPGQPNEKLFF.

This clone was observed once. The chain is built from TRBV24-1 and TRBJ1-6; D gene ambiguous. V lost 3 bases, J lost 8 bases, and 19 bases lay in between. The CDR3 contains 17 residues. Germline V gene data show CDR1 as KGHDR and CDR2 as SFDVKD. CDR3 amino acids: CATSDPEGSLLDSPLHF. CDR3 nucleotide sequence: TGTGCCACCAGTGATCCGGAGGGCAGTCTCTTGGATTCACCCCTCCACTTT.

The chain joins TRBV12-3 or TRBV12-4 to TRBJ1-2; possible D gene TRBD1, 5 bases. Trimming stripped 6 bases from V and 7 bases from J, with 9 bases between. The CDR3 length is 11 residues. The CDR3 reads CASRDILGYTF. The DNA for the CDR3 is TGTGCCAGCAGGGACATACTTGGCTACACCTTC.

This clone showed up just a few times. This chain uses TRBV11-2 with TRBJ2-1, with a weak D call TRBD1 (5 bases). With 5 bases removed from V and 12 bases from J, the gap between germline ends came to 11 bases. CDR1 and CDR2 from the germline V gene are SGHAT and FQNNGV. CDR3 size: 11 residues. The CDR3 bases are TGTGCCAGCAGCCCAGGGTCGTGGCAGTTCTTC. Amino acid sequence: CASSPGSWQFF.

V and J are TRBV9 and TRBJ2-7; no firm D call. CDR1 and CDR2 from the germline V gene are SGDLS and YYNGEE. This CDR3 region has 14 residues. The V end was cut by 2 bases, the J end by 2 bases, with 11 bases between. In DNA form, the CDR3 reads TGTGCCAGCAGCGTTGGGGTGGTCCCCTACGAGCAGTACTTC. It yields the protein CASSVGVVPYEQYF.

The chain recombines TRBV7-6 with TRBJ2-7, with 7 bases identical to TRBD1. CDR1 and CDR2 (germline): SGHVS, FNYEAQ. The CDR3 runs 14 residues. Trimming removed 6 bases from V and 0 bases from J; junction bases left unmatched: 5. The CDR3 region is CASSKGQVSYEQYF. The CDR3 coding sequence is TGTGCCAGCAGTAAAGGACAGGTCTCCTACGAGCAGTACTTC.

The chain is built from TRBV18 and TRBJ1-1; weak D call: TRBD1 (6 bases). The CDR3 consists of 17 residues. The germline gives CDR1 KGHSH, CDR2 LQKENI. V lost 3 bases, J lost 8 bases, and 25 bases lay in between. The chain's CDR3 is CASSPTGDKARIGEAFF. CDR3 nucleotides: TGTGCCAGCTCACCGACAGGAGACAAGGCTAGGATCGGGGAAGCTTTCTTT.

The chain uses TRBV7-9 and TRBJ2-3; 13 nucleotides match TRBD2. The CDR3 runs to 14 residues. V gave up 8 bases and J gave up 3 bases; unmatched junction bases: 2. Germline assignment: CDR1 SEHNR and CDR2 FQNEAQ (reference sequence). CDR3 DNA sequence: TGTGCCAGCGGACTAGCGGGGGTTACAGATACGCAGTATTTT. Amino acids: CASGLAGVTDTQYF. Together with reference TRBV7-9 and TRBJ2-3, the CDR3 gives the full variable domain: DTGVSQNPRHKITKRGQNVTFRCDPISEHNRLYWYRQTLGQGPEFLTYFQNEAQLEKSRLLSDRFSAERPKGSFSTLEIQRTEQGDSAMYLCASGLAGVTDTQYFGPGTRLTVL.